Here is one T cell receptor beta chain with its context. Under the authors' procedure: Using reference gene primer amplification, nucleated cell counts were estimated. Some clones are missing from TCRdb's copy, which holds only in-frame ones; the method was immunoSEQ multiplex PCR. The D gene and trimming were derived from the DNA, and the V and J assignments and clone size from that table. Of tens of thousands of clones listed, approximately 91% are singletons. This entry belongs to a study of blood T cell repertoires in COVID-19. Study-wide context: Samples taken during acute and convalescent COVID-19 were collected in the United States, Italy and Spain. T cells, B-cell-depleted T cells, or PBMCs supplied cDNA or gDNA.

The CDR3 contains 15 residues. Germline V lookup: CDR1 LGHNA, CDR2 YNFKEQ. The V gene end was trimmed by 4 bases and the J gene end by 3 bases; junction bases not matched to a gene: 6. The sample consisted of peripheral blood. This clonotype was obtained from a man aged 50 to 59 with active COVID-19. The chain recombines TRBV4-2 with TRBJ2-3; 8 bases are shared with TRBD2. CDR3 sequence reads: CASSPSGGLTDTQYF. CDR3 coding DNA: TGTGCCAGCAGCCCTTCGGGGGGGCTGACAGATACGCAGTATTTT.